Below, 23 T cell receptor beta chains from the same sample are listed, as sequenced in a study of long-term antiretroviral therapy in people with HIV. Sequencing relied on immunoSEQ assay v3.0, run at survey level. Assay used: immunoSEQ multiplex PCR; TCRdb lists only in-frame clones, some missing. The sample holds roughly 40,000 clones; roughly nine tenths are singletons and the top ten take about 4%. The sequences come from unsorted PBMCs, collected 1.2 years after starting antiretroviral therapy. These TCRs come from a woman in her 50s with HIV.

This clone showed up just once. Compared with germline, one end of the junction differs, possibly owing to a read error. The chain is built from TRBV7-2 and TRBJ1-2, with D maybe TRBD1 (5 bases). The CDR3 runs to 14 residues. The germline V gene encodes CDR1 SGHTA and CDR2 FQGNSA. The DNA of the CDR3 is TGTGCCAGCAACTTAAGTCCGGGGCACTATGGCTACACCTTC. Protein sequence: CASNLSPGHYGYTF.

This clone has a handful of counts. J is TRBJ1-5 and V is TRBV5-3; 9 bases are shared with TRBD1. TRBV5-3 is an open reading frame, and its role is uncertain. The CDR3 loop spans 18 amino acids. V was clipped by 4 bases and J by 5 bases; unmatched bases: 16. The CDR3 sequence: CARSRGQGKEKDYQPQHF. The CDR3 DNA reads TGTGCCAGAAGCCGCGGACAGGGGAAAGAAAAGGATTATCAGCCCCAGCATTTT.

The chain carries TRBV30 and TRBJ2-1, with a tentative D call TRBD1 (6 bases). Germline V gives CDR1 GTSNPN, CDR2 SVGIG (reference sequence). The CDR3 spans 15 residues. V lost 4 bases to trimming and J lost 5 bases, with 18 bases between them. CDR3 residues: CAWTIEGQPNNEQFF. CDR3 in DNA: TGTGCCTGGACCATCGAAGGACAGCCTAACAATGAGCAGTTCTTC. The full variable domain, rest sourced from reference TRBV30 and TRBJ2-1, is SQTIHQWPATLVQPVGSPLSLECTVEGTSNPNLYWYRQAAGRGLQLLFYSVGIGQISSEVPQNLSASRPQDRQFILSSKKLLLSDSGFYLCAWTIEGQPNNEQFFGPGTRLTVL.

V gene TRBV5-4 combines with J gene TRBJ2-2; 8 nucleotides match TRBD2. This CDR3 is built from 17 residues. Germline CDR1 and CDR2: SGHNT and YYREEE (reference sequence). The ends lost 2 bases at V and 2 bases at J; junction bases unmatched: 8. This CDR3 reads CASSFDAGGRNTGELFF. The CDR3 DNA is TGTGCCAGCAGCTTCGATGCGGGGGGCCGTAACACCGGGGAGCTGTTTTTT. The full variable domain, with the rest looked up from reference TRBV5-4 and TRBJ2-2, is ETGVTQSPTHLIKTRGQQVTLRCSSQSGHNTVSWYQQALGQGPQFIFQYYREEENGRGNFPPRFSGLQFPNYSSELNVNALELDDSALYLCASSFDAGGRNTGELFFGEGSRLTVL.

V is TRBV13 and J is TRBJ1-5, with D uncertain. The CDR3 spans 13 residues. Trimming left V 3 bases short and J 0 bases short, with 3 bases between. The germline gives CDR1 PRHDT, CDR2 FYEKMQ (reference sequence). Here the CDR3 reads CASSFGSNQPQHF. As DNA, the CDR3 is TGTGCCAGCAGCTTCGGTAGCAATCAGCCCCAGCATTTT.

This clone was observed once. This sequence joins TRBV7-8 and TRBJ2-7; D could derive from TRBD1 or TRBD2 (5 bases each). Per germline, CDR1 SGHVS and CDR2 FQNEAQ. There are 15 residues in the CDR3. Deletions cut 3 bases from V and 0 bases from J, with 12 bases between. The CDR3 loop is CASSFRVGTSYEQYF. In nucleotides, the CDR3 is TGTGCCAGCAGCTTTCGGGTAGGGACCTCCTACGAGCAGTACTTC.

V usage is TRBV5-1 and J usage is TRBJ2-5; D gene uncertain. Germline V gene data show CDR1 as SGHRS and CDR2 as YFSETQ. V lost 0 bases and J 2 bases, leaving 14 bases between the germline ends. The CDR3 totals 16 residues. The CDR3 sequence is CASSLAQGQSQETQYF. For the CDR3, the DNA is TGCGCCAGCAGCTTGGCCCAAGGGCAGTCACAAGAGACCCAGTACTTC.

The genes are TRBV28 and TRBJ1-2; D gene ambiguous. From germline, CDR1 is MDHEN and CDR2 SYDVKM. This CDR3 spans 12 amino acids. V shed 1 base and J shed 3 bases, with 3 bases lying between them. The CDR3 here is CASSLFDYGYTF. CDR3 in DNA: TGTGCCAGCAGTTTATTTGACTATGGCTACACCTTC.

The rearrangement joins TRBV19 to TRBJ1-1; D not certain. This CDR3 region has 11 residues. The V gene lost 6 bases and the J gene lost 2 bases, with 4 bases spanning the gap. The germline CDR1 and CDR2 sequences are LNHDA and SQIVND (reference sequence). The CDR3 nucleotides read TGTGCCAGTAGGACTAACACTGAAGCTTTCTTT. Amino acids: CASRTNTEAFF.

This clone was seen only a few times. The genes are TRBV15 and TRBJ2-3; 9 bases are shared with TRBD2. CDR3 length: 19 residues. Germline lookup yields CDR1 LNHNV and CDR2 YYDKDF (reference sequence). Trimming at V came to 0 bases and at J to 5 bases, leaving 15 bases not matched to a gene. CDR3 sequence: CATSREGVAGGPFGDTQYF. The CDR3 nucleotides are TGTGCCACCAGCAGAGAAGGCGTTGCGGGGGGGCCTTTTGGAGATACGCAGTATTTT.

This chain links TRBV9 with TRBJ1-6; D might be TRBD1 (6 bases). V was pared by 0 bases and J by 9 bases, with 13 bases between. The CDR3 covers 15 residues. CDR1 and CDR2 from the germline V gene are SGDLS and YYNGEE. The CDR3 region is CASSVGGGGASPLHF. The CDR3 nucleotides read TGTGCCAGCAGCGTAGGTGGTGGGGGCGCTTCACCCCTCCACTTT.

The chain carries TRBV5-4 and TRBJ2-3; D might be TRBD1 or TRBD2, each matching 6 bases. Trimming removed 4 bases at V and 2 bases at J, with 14 bases between. Germline V lookup: CDR1 SGHNT, CDR2 YYREEE (reference sequence). The CDR3 length is 15 residues. The CDR3 DNA sequence: TGTGCCAGCAGCCCGGGGGCGGGGTCCACAGATACGCAGTATTTT. Protein: CASSPGAGSTDTQYF.

The chain has TRBV6-6 and TRBJ1-5, with 7 positions matching TRBD1. J was trimmed by 3 bases and V by 1 base; bases with no gene match: 3. Germline V gives CDR1 MNHNY, CDR2 SVGAGI (reference sequence). There are 15 residues in the CDR3. DNA for the CDR3: TGTGCCAGCAGTTACTTGGACAGGCTCAATCAGCCCCAGCATTTT. This codes for CASSYLDRLNQPQHF.

The gene calls are TRBV10-2 and TRBJ2-1, with a tentative D call TRBD1 (5 bases). Trimming shortened V by 5 bases and J by 4 bases, and 9 bases separated the two germline ends. The CDR3 contains 13 residues. Germline assignment: CDR1 WSHSY and CDR2 SAAADI. The CDR3 nucleotides read TGCGCCAGCAGTCCCGACAGATACAATGAGCAGTTCTTC. As protein: CASSPDRYNEQFF.

This clone was seen a handful of times. The chain links TRBV12-5 to TRBJ1-1, with unresolved D. CDR3 length equals 13 residues. The germline gives CDR1 LGHNT, CDR2 FRNRAP. The V end lost 7 bases, the J end lost 3 bases, and 12 bases lay between the germline ends. DNA of the CDR3: TGTGCTAGTGCGGATTCGGGGTACACTGAAGCTTTCTTT. Encoded protein: CASADSGYTEAFF.

The J gene is TRBJ2-5, the V gene TRBV7-8; 8 nucleotides agree with TRBD2. CDR1 and CDR2 from the germline V gene are SGHVS and FQNEAQ. The CDR3 spans 18 residues. V lost 5 bases, J lost 2 bases, and 16 bases stayed unmatched. The CDR3 region has the DNA TGTGCCAGCAGCCTTAGTCCATTCCGGGGGGGTGGTCAAGAGACCCAGTACTTC. Residues: CASSLSPFRGGGQETQYF.

This chain joins TRBV4-2 and TRBJ2-3; TRBD1 might be the D (5 bases). CDR1 is LGHNA and CDR2 is YNFKEQ in the germline V gene. CDR3 length: 14 residues. Trimming removed 4 bases from V and 0 bases from J, with 8 bases in between. The CDR3 region has the DNA TGTGCCAGCAGCCCCAGGGCTAGCACAGATACGCAGTATTTT. This sequence encodes CASSPRASTDTQYF.

This chain joins TRBV5-6 and TRBJ2-5; 11 bases map to TRBD1. The CDR3 sequence is 13 residues long. Trimming cost V 5 bases and J 4 bases; bases outside gene matches: 1. Germline V gene sequence: CDR1 SGHDT, CDR2 YYEEEE. CDR3 residues: CASRDRGRETQYF. In DNA, the CDR3 is TGTGCCAGCAGGGACAGGGGGCGAGAGACCCAGTACTTC.

DNA for the CDR3: TGTGCCAGCAGGGACCTCCGGGACACCTACGAGCAGTACTTC. Translated, it gives CASRDLRDTYEQYF. This chain links TRBV6-5 with TRBJ2-7; a weak D match, TRBD1 (6 bases). Trimming cost V 6 bases and J 2 bases, with 14 bases left between them. The germline V gene has CDR1 MNHEY and CDR2 SVGAGI. This CDR3 contains 14 residues.

CDR3 residues: CASSLGFGGTDTQYF. In DNA, the CDR3 is TGTGCCAGCAGCTTGGGTTTCGGCGGCACAGATACGCAGTATTTT. The V and J genes are TRBV5-4 and TRBJ2-3, with unresolved D. V was cut by 0 bases and J by 1 base, with 9 bases left in between. CDR1 and CDR2 from the germline V gene are SGHNT and YYREEE (reference sequence). The CDR3 is 15 amino acids.

About this clone: The junction departs from germline at one end; a sequencing error may be responsible. The rearrangement links TRBV2 to TRBJ2-3; 8 bases align to TRBD1. The CDR3 has 12 residues. Germline CDR1 is SNHLY and CDR2 is FYNNEI. CDR3 amino acids: CASSLQGAIVNF. The CDR3 DNA follows: TGTGCCAGCAGTCTTCAGGGGGCGATCGTGAATTTT.

V usage is TRBV15 and J usage is TRBJ2-4; TRBD1 or TRBD2 may be the D gene (5 bases each). Between the trimmed V and J ends, which lost 0 bases and 8 bases, there was a span of 11 bases. The CDR3 is made up of 14 amino acids. Germline values: CDR1 LNHNV, CDR2 YYDKDF (reference sequence). CDR3 DNA sequence: TGTGCCACCAGCAGAGAGCCAGGGCGGGACATTCAGTACTTC. Protein: CATSREPGRDIQYF.

The CDR3 sequence is CATQAGTGRVYEQYF. For the CDR3, the DNA is TGTGCCACTCAGGCCGGGACAGGGAGGGTCTACGAGCAGTACTTC. This chain joins TRBV10-3 and TRBJ2-7; TRBD1 matches at 9 bases. The V and J ends lost 10 bases and 3 bases, in that order; junction bases with no gene match: 13. The length of the CDR3 is 15 residues. Germline loops: CDR1 ENHRY, CDR2 SYGVKD.